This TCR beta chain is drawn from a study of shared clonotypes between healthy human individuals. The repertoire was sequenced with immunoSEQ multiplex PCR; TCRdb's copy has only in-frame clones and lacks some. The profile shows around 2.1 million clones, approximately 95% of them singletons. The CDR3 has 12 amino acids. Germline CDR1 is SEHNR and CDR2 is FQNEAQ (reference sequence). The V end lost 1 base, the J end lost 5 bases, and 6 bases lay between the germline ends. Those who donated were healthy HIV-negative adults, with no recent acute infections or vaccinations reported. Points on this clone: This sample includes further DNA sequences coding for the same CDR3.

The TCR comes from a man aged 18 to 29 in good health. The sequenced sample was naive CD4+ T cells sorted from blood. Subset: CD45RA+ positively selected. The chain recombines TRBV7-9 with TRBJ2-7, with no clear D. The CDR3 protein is CASSLGAHEQYF. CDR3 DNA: TGTGCCAGCAGCTTAGGGGCCCACGAGCAGTACTTC. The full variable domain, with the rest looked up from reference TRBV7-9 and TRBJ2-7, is DTGVSQNPRHKITKRGQNVTFRCDPISEHNRLYWYRQTLGQGPEFLTYFQNEAQLEKSRLLSDRFSAERPKGSFSTLEIQRTEQGDSAMYLCASSLGAHEQYFGPGTRLTVT.